Listed here are 8 T cell receptor beta chains from one sample, sequenced in a study of blood T cells in healthy people across ages. Primers used in a second PCR of roughly 6 to 12 cycles were a sample-barcoded 5' primer and a J-beta primer mix. In TCRdb, the 5' RACE reads were re-called with MiXCR into one record per CDR3 protein. The table has approximately 580,000 distinct CDR3 sequences, around 24% seen once. The sample also formed part of further work on T cells of mothers and their children.

The material sequenced was blood. These receptors were taken from a boy aged 10-17 years in good health.

The V gene is TRBV5-1, the J gene TRBJ2-5; 10 bases fit TRBD1. The J call may be incorrect, as the DNA end agrees better with TRBJ2-7. Germline V gene sequence: CDR1 SGHRS, CDR2 YFSETQ. This CDR3 has 15 residues. The CDR3 reads CASSPRGTGDYEQYF. The CDR3 region has the DNA TGCGCCAGCAGCCCCAGGGGGACAGGGGATTACGAGCAGTACTTC.

V usage is TRBV7-9 and J usage is TRBJ1-5; D remains unclear. CDR3 length equals 15 residues. Germline V gene lookup returns CDR1 SEHNR and CDR2 FQNEAQ (reference sequence). V was cut by 5 bases and J by 0 bases, with 11 bases left in between. As DNA, the CDR3 is TGTGCCAGCAGCCCCGGACTGAATAGCAATCAGCCCCAGCATTTT. Its protein is CASSPGLNSNQPQHF.

This clonotype was counted only a few times. Its ends do not fully match the called genes, so a read error is possible. The J gene is TRBJ2-5, the V gene TRBV27, with D perhaps given as TRBD1 or TRBD2 (5 bases each). Germline loops: CDR1 MNHEY, CDR2 SMNVEV (reference sequence). CDR3 length: 10 amino acids. For the CDR3, the DNA is TGTGCCAGCAGTATCAGGGACCAACCCTTC. As protein: CASSIRDQPF.

The table lists this clonotype with a few counts. The rearrangement joins TRBV2 to TRBJ2-2; the D gene is possibly TRBD1 (5 bases). The V end lost 1 base, the J end lost 7 bases, and 10 bases lay between the germline ends. The CDR3 has 14 amino acids. Germline assignment: CDR1 SNHLY and CDR2 FYNNEI. The CDR3 is CASSEGRVGGELFF. DNA for the CDR3: TGTGCCAGCAGTGAAGGCAGGGTCGGCGGGGAGCTGTTTTTT.

This chain connects TRBV4-3 to TRBJ2-7; TRBD2 matches at 15 bases. J was trimmed by 12 bases and V by 4 bases; bases with no gene match: 4. This CDR3 is 13 amino acids long. CDR1 is LGHNA, CDR2 YSLEER, per germline. The CDR3 here is CASSPGLAGGRYF. The CDR3 DNA follows: TGCGCCAGCAGCCCCGGACTAGCGGGAGGGAGGTACTTC.

The chain links TRBV11-2 to TRBJ2-5; possible D gene TRBD2, 5 bases. Near its end, the DNA agrees better with TRBJ2-1, so the J call may be wrong. CDR1 and CDR2 from the germline V gene are SGHAT and FQNNGV. CDR3 length: 13 residues. CDR3: CASSSGVNDEQFF. As DNA, the CDR3 is TGTGCCAGCAGCTCCGGGGTAAACGATGAGCAGTTCTTC.

This clonotype was seen a handful of times. This may come from a read error, since a much larger clone is one base off. The chain links TRBV9 to TRBJ1-1, with D perhaps TRBD1 (6 bases). Germline V gene lookup returns CDR1 SGDLS and CDR2 YYNGEE. This CDR3 comprises 16 residues. In DNA, the CDR3 is TGTGCCGGCAGCGAAAACCCACAGGGAGAGGACACTGAAGCTTTCTTT. Translation gives CAGSENPQGEDTEAFF.

The rearrangement links TRBV5-1 to TRBJ2-5, with D possibly matching TRBD1 (5 bases). The J call is in doubt because the DNA end fits TRBJ2-7 better. Germline CDR1 and CDR2: SGHRS and YFSETQ. CDR3 size: 14 residues. The CDR3 DNA reads as TGCGCCAGCAGCTTGGCGCTAGGGGACTACGAGCAGTACTTC. Translated, it gives CASSLALGDYEQYF.